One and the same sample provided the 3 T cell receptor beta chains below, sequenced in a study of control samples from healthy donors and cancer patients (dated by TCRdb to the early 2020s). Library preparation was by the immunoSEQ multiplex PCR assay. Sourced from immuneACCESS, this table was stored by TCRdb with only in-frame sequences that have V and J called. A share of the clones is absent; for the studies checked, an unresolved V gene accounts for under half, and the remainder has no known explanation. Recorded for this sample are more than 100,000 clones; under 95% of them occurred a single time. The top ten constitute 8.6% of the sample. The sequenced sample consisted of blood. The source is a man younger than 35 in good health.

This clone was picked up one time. DNA of the CDR3: TGTGCCAGCAGCTTAGGGGGCAGGGAGACATCCTACAATGAGCAGTTCTTC. Translated, it gives CASSLGGRETSYNEQFF. The chain links TRBV11-2 to TRBJ2-1; D tentatively fits TRBD1 or TRBD2 (5 bases each). The CDR3 contains 17 residues. Germline CDR1 SGHAT, CDR2 FQNNGV. Deletions cut 1 base from V and 1 base from J, with 14 bases between.

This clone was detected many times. CDR3 bases: TGTGCCTGGAGATTCGAATTGAACACTGAAGCTTTCTTT. Its translation is CAWRFELNTEAFF. The rearrangement links TRBV30 to TRBJ1-1; D ambiguous. The V end was cut by 3 bases, the J end by 0 bases, with 8 bases between. The CDR3 is 13 amino acids. Germline assignment: CDR1 GTSNPN and CDR2 SVGIG (reference sequence).

CDR3 nucleotides: TGTGCCAGCAGCTCCAACACTGAAGCTTTCTTT. The encoded protein is CASSSNTEAFF. The V call is TRBV5-4, the J call TRBJ1-1; D unclear. V was trimmed by 3 bases and J by 2 bases, leaving 2 bases between them. Germline CDR1 reads SGHNT; CDR2 reads YYREEE (reference sequence). The CDR3 contains 11 residues.